What follows is one TCR beta chain and its context. The length of the CDR3 is 13 residues. CDR1 is MNHEY and CDR2 is SMNVEV in the germline V gene (reference sequence). This sample is part of a study of Tregs in tolerant kidney transplant recipients. Here immunoSEQ multiplex PCR was the method, and the copy in TCRdb shows in-frame clones only, minus some. This table has about 78,000 clones, under 95% appearing once. This TCR came from a human donor who received a combined kidney and bone marrow transplant. Specimen: Tregs from blood, collected before the transplant. The gene calls are TRBV27 and TRBJ2-5; 13 nucleotides match TRBD2. The J call may not be correct, given that the DNA end is closer to TRBJ2-7. In DNA form, the CDR3 reads TGTGCCAGCAGGACTAGCGGGGGGTACGAGCAGTACTTC. It yields the protein CASRTSGGYEQYF.